The source of this TCR beta chain is a study of CD8 T cells in ankylosing spondylitis. At least ten counts were recorded for this clonotype. One entry per CDR3 protein results from TCRdb running MiXCR on the 5' RACE reads. The sample lists about 170,000 distinct CDR3 sequences, about 18% seen once, with roughly 7.7% in the top ten. The TCR sequence derives from a male donor with ankylosing spondylitis or in good health (not recorded which). The specimen was blood, either unsorted or a sorted T cell fraction (not recorded which).

The CDR3 is CSASGTGADIAADTQYF. As DNA, the CDR3 is TGCAGTGCTAGCGGGACAGGGGCGGATATTGCGGCAGATACGCAGTATTTT. The chain has TRBV20-1 and TRBJ2-3; 10 bases line up with TRBD1. Germline-derived CDR1 and CDR2 are DFQATT and SNEGSKA (reference sequence). The CDR3 consists of 17 residues. Germline trimming cut 3 bases from V and 4 bases from J; bases unmatched to any gene: 13.